The table lists the clone carrying this TCR beta chain with a count of one. Its antigen is not identified. This entry belongs to a study of long-term antiretroviral therapy in people with HIV. General study findings and limits: It was not possible to obtain data on ART adherence, viral resistance or therapy changes. Those clones which expanded before ART made up the dominant part of the repertoire at all time points.

This CDR3 has 14 residues. Per germline, CDR1 SNHLY and CDR2 FYNNEI. V dropped 4 bases and J dropped 6; count of bases not matched to a gene: 7. At survey level, the immunoSEQ assay was run in its v3.0 version. Sequencing was performed with immunoSEQ multiplex PCR; in TCRdb, only in-frame clones are kept and a portion is missing. The top ten clones hold 6.2% of a sample with approximately 26,000 clones, 84% of them seen once. Sample: unsorted PBMCs, taken 0.4 years after starting antiretroviral therapy. This TCR was sampled from a man aged 18-30 years with HIV. The chain links TRBV2 to TRBJ2-7; 9 bases map to TRBD1. This chain's CDR3 is CASSAVQGATEQYF. The CDR3, as DNA: TGTGCCAGCAGTGCGGTACAGGGGGCGACCGAGCAGTACTTC.